The 31 T cell receptor beta chains below were found in one sample sequenced in a study of blood T cells in healthy people across ages (dated by TCRdb to between 2014 and 2017). Libraries came from 5' RACE. The sample was run on an Illumina HiSeq 2500. The second PCR ran for roughly 7 to 12 cycles and used a J-beta primer mix along with a sample-barcoded 5' primer. TCRdb reanalyzed the raw reads on its own, using fastp at Q25 for trimming and MiXCR for clone calling, and kept in-frame beta chains. Entries are consolidated by CDR3 protein sequence, retaining the most common genes and DNA. The sample contains around 690,000 distinct CDR3 sequences, roughly 50% of them found a single time. The leading ten clones occupy around 37% of the sample. The sequencing input was blood. The receptors were sampled from a man aged 60 to 75 in good health.

On this clonotype: A much larger clone lies one base from this, so it may be a read error. The J gene is TRBJ1-1, the V gene TRBV28; no firm D call. The germline V gene encodes CDR1 MDHEN and CDR2 SYDVKM. The CDR3 is 14 residues long. The CDR3: CACSPGGLNTEAFF. The CDR3 nucleotides read TGTGCCTGCAGCCCCGGCGGGTTAAACACTGAAGCTTTCTTT.

This rearrangement joins TRBV2 to TRBJ2-5; the D call may be TRBD1 or TRBD2 (7 bases each). Trimming removed 3 bases from V and 7 bases from J, with 15 bases in between. The CDR3 is 14 amino acids. Germline V gene lookup returns CDR1 SNHLY and CDR2 FYNNEI. The CDR3 DNA follows: TGTGCCAGCAGTGAGAACCCAGGGGGGGGGACCCAGTACTTC. It encodes CASSENPGGGTQYF. The complete variable domain, with remaining parts taken from reference TRBV2 and TRBJ2-5, reads EPEVTQTPSHQVTQMGQEVILRCVPISNHLYFYWYRQILGQKVEFLVSFYNNEISEKSEIFDDQFSVERPDGSNFTLKIRSTKLEDSAMYFCASSENPGGGTQYFGPGTRLLVL.

This chain links TRBV9 with TRBJ2-4; unclear D gene. The end of the DNA aligns better with TRBJ2-7, so the J call may be wrong. The germline V gene encodes CDR1 SGDLS and CDR2 YYNGEE. The CDR3 runs 12 residues. Written as DNA, the CDR3 is TGTGCCAGCAGCGTAGCTCTGGGCGAGCAGTACTTC. Translation: CASSVALGEQYF.

The DNA for the CDR3 is TGTGCCAGCCAGACCGGGGGCGGAGAGACCCAGTACTTC. Its protein product is CASQTGGGETQYF. The chain recombines TRBV2 with TRBJ2-5, with D perhaps matching TRBD1 or TRBD2 (6 bases each). The CDR3 loop spans 13 amino acids. The germline V gene encodes CDR1 SNHLY and CDR2 FYNNEI. V was pared by 8 bases and J by 4 bases, with 14 bases between.

In this sample, this clonotype turned up once. The V gene is TRBV7-9, the J gene TRBJ2-5, with a weak D call TRBD1 (5 bases). The CDR3 runs 13 residues. The V end was cut by 5 bases, the J end by 7 bases, with 14 bases between. Germline CDR1 SEHNR, CDR2 FQNEAQ (reference sequence). CDR3 DNA: TGTGCCAGCAGCCCGGCAGGGCCACGGACCCAGTACTTC. As protein: CASSPAGPRTQYF.

This clonotype was counted a few times. The chain couples TRBV11-3 to TRBJ2-5, with 10 bases matching TRBD2. Germline trimming cut 3 bases from V and 7 bases from J; bases unmatched to any gene: 8. Germline values: CDR1 SGHNT, CDR2 YENEEA. The CDR3 is 15 residues long. CDR3 amino acids: CASSLASGGAGTQYF. The CDR3 DNA follows: TGTGCCAGCAGCTTGGCTAGCGGGGGTGCGGGGACCCAGTACTTC.

This clonotype was observed a handful of times. The V and J genes are TRBV3-1 and TRBJ2-1; D gene unclear. V was trimmed by 1 base and J by 0 bases, leaving 10 bases between them. CDR3 size: 16 residues. CDR1 is LGHDT and CDR2 is YNNKEL in the germline V gene (reference sequence). CDR3 bases: TGTGCCAGCAGCCAAGCGCTCCGGAGCTCCTACAATGAGCAGTTCTTC. This translates into CASSQALRSSYNEQFF.

The J gene is TRBJ2-1, the V gene TRBV5-1; the match to TRBD2 covers 7 bases. The CDR3 loop spans 15 amino acids. Looked up from germline, CDR1 is SGHRS and CDR2 is YFSETQ. With 3 bases clipped from V and 8 bases from J, the junction kept 11 bases outside the gene matches. DNA for the CDR3: TGCGCCAGCAGCTCAAAGCTCCGCCGGGGGGATGAGCAGTTCTTC. Encoded protein: CASSSKLRRGDEQFF.

V is TRBV21-1 and J is TRBJ1-6. TRBV21-1 is flagged as a pseudogene. The CDR3 runs to 19 residues. The DNA of the CDR3 is TGTGCCAGCAGCAAAGCGCTTTTCAGGTTTAGCTCCTATAATTCACCCCTCCACTTT. Translation: CASSKALFRFSSYNSPLHF.

This chain's CDR3 is CASSADRVEEKLFF. Written as DNA, the CDR3 is TGTGCCAGCAGCGCCGACAGGGTAGAGGAAAAACTGTTTTTT. The rearrangement links TRBV7-8 to TRBJ1-4; 7 bases match TRBD1. The CDR3 loop spans 14 amino acids. V shed 5 bases and J 8 bases; nucleotides not matched to a gene: 8. Germline CDR1 and CDR2: SGHVS and FQNEAQ. Drawing the rest from reference TRBV7-8 and TRBJ1-4, the complete variable domain is GAGVSQSPRYKVAKRGQDVALRCDPISGHVSLFWYQQALGQGPEFLTYFQNEAQLDKSGLPSDRFFAERPEGSVSTLKIQRTQQEDSAVYLCASSADRVEEKLFFGSGTQLSVL.

V is TRBV5-1 and J is TRBJ2-5; TRBD2 aligns across 8 bases. V gave up 4 bases and J gave up 0 bases; unmatched junction bases: 5. The CDR3 extends over 15 amino acids. Germline V gene sequence: CDR1 SGHRS, CDR2 YFSETQ. The CDR3 sequence: CASSAGLDNQETQYF. The DNA of the CDR3 is TGCGCCAGCAGCGCGGGACTAGATAACCAAGAGACCCAGTACTTC.

This clonotype has a handful of counts. The chain carries TRBV10-3 and TRBJ2-7; tentatively, D is TRBD1 (5 bases). CDR1 and CDR2 from the germline V gene are ENHRY and SYGVKD. The V and J ends lost 5 bases and 5 bases respectively, with 10 bases between them. CDR3 size: 12 residues. For the CDR3, the DNA is TGTGCCATCAGTACAGGTCCCCACGAGCAGTACTTC. This encodes CAISTGPHEQYF.

J is TRBJ2-3 and V is TRBV28; TRBD2 matches 7 bases. The CDR3 has 13 residues. Germline assignment: CDR1 MDHEN and CDR2 SYDVKM. The V segment lost 8 bases and the J segment 2 bases; nucleotides outside the gene matches: 4. The CDR3 sequence is CASQAGNTDTQYF. The CDR3 DNA sequence: TGTGCCAGCCAAGCGGGGAACACAGATACGCAGTATTTT.

The chain recombines TRBV5-1 with TRBJ1-4, with D tentatively TRBD1 (5 bases). Per the germline V gene, CDR1 is SGHRS and CDR2 is YFSETQ. CDR3 length equals 14 residues. Between the trimmed V and J ends, which lost 1 base and 7 bases, there was a span of 11 bases. The chain's CDR3 is CASSLYGGTEKLFF. The CDR3 region has the DNA TGCGCCAGCAGCTTGTACGGGGGGACTGAAAAACTGTTTTTT.

The genes are TRBV20-1 and TRBJ2-3; D perhaps matches TRBD1 (7 bases). Germline-derived CDR1 and CDR2 are DFQATT and SNEGSKA (reference sequence). The CDR3 runs to 15 residues. V was cut by 6 bases and J by 1 base, with 17 bases left in between. CDR3 region: CSAPDDREGTDTQYF. Here the CDR3 DNA reads TGCAGTGCCCCGGACGACAGGGAGGGCACAGATACGCAGTATTTT.

This clonotype occurred once. The chain couples TRBV12-3 or TRBV12-4 to TRBJ2-3; no firm D call. The CDR3 is made up of 15 amino acids. V gave up 6 bases and J gave up 1 base, with 14 bases separating them. CDR3 coding DNA: TGTGCCAGCAGCCCAACGGGCTCGCGCACAGATACGCAGTATTTT. Translating it yields CASSPTGSRTDTQYF.

This clonotype has at least ten counts. This chain joins TRBV29-1 and TRBJ2-5; D is unresolved. The V end lost 4 bases, the J end lost 2 bases, and 8 bases lay between the germline ends. The CDR3 sequence is 12 residues long. CDR1 and CDR2 (germline): SQVTM, ANQGSEA. The CDR3 region is CSVGGVQETQYF. CDR3 in DNA: TGCAGCGTTGGAGGTGTTCAAGAGACCCAGTACTTC.

This clonotype has more than one count but fewer than ten. The CDR3 DNA reads TGCAGCGTTGGTCTAGCGGTGGGAAATGAGCAGTTCTTC. It codes for CSVGLAVGNEQFF. V usage is TRBV29-1 and J usage is TRBJ2-1, with TRBD2 identical over 7 bases. The V segment lost 4 bases and the J segment 7 bases; nucleotides outside the gene matches: 7. Per the germline V gene, CDR1 is SQVTM and CDR2 is ANQGSEA. This CDR3 spans 13 amino acids.

The chain recombines TRBV29-1 with TRBJ2-1; 9 nucleotides match TRBD2. Losses at the gene ends were 2 bases for V and 3 bases for J; bases not matched to a gene: 5. There are 15 residues in the CDR3. Looked up from germline, CDR1 is SQVTM and CDR2 is ANQGSEA. The CDR3 protein is CSVELAGNYYNEQFF. For the CDR3, the DNA is TGCAGCGTTGAACTAGCGGGGAACTACTACAATGAGCAGTTCTTC.

This sequence joins TRBV3-1 and TRBJ2-7; no clear D gene. This CDR3 region has 12 residues. V was cut by 8 bases and J by 2 bases, with 10 bases left in between. Looked up from germline, CDR1 is LGHDT and CDR2 is YNNKEL (reference sequence). CDR3 protein: CASGQAPYEQYF. In DNA form, the CDR3 reads TGTGCCAGCGGGCAGGCCCCCTACGAGCAGTACTTC.

This sequence joins TRBV28 and TRBJ2-4; TRBD1 is a possible D gene (5 bases). Gene TRBJ2-7 matches the end of the DNA better, so the J call may be wrong. This CDR3 is 16 amino acids long. Germline values: CDR1 MDHEN, CDR2 SYDVKM. The CDR3 region is CASSTQGVHWYPEQYF. The CDR3 DNA reads TGTGCCAGCAGTACCCAAGGGGTTCACTGGTACCCCGAGCAGTACTTC.

In this sample, this clonotype turned up a few times. The rearrangement uses TRBV10-3 and TRBJ2-1; D gene ambiguous. The CDR3 totals 11 residues. V shed 3 bases and J shed 10 bases, with 7 bases lying between them. The germline gives CDR1 ENHRY, CDR2 SYGVKD. The CDR3 loop is CAISDLWEQFF. The CDR3 DNA reads TGTGCCATCAGTGATCTTTGGGAGCAGTTCTTC.

This rearrangement joins TRBV29-1 to TRBJ2-4; D possibly corresponds to TRBD1 (6 bases). The CDR3 is 14 residues long. V was shortened by 6 bases and J by 1 base, with 13 bases between the two germline ends. Germline V gene data show CDR1 as SQVTM and CDR2 as ANQGSEA. The CDR3 DNA sequence: TGCAGCGTGGTCGTACAGGGTGCCAAAAACATTCAGTACTTC. Amino acid sequence: CSVVVQGAKNIQYF.

CDR3 in DNA: TGCAGTGCTAGGGCTCCTTGGGGGGACAGGACGTACGAGCAGTACTTC. Its translation is CSARAPWGDRTYEQYF. The chain uses TRBV20-1 and TRBJ2-5; 8 bases agree with TRBD1. The DNA end is more similar to TRBJ2-7, so the J call may be wrong. The CDR3 spans 16 residues. Germline CDR1 is DFQATT and CDR2 is SNEGSKA (reference sequence).

This chain links TRBV7-2 with TRBJ2-7, with TRBD2 identical over 14 bases. The closer fit of TRBJ2-5 to the DNA end suggests the J call may be wrong. CDR1 is SGHTA and CDR2 is FQGNSA in the germline V gene. The CDR3 runs to 16 residues. In DNA, the CDR3 is TGTGCCAGCAGCTTAGCGACTAGCGGGGGGGCACAGACCCAGTACTTC. It encodes CASSLATSGGAQTQYF.

The chain is built from TRBV7-2 and TRBJ2-5; the match to TRBD2 covers 7 bases. Germline loops: CDR1 SGHTA, CDR2 FQGNSA. The CDR3 spans 15 residues. Trimming removed 0 bases from V and 4 bases from J; junction bases left unmatched: 5. CDR3 nucleotide sequence: TGTGCCAGCAGCTTAGCTTGGCTAGCGGCAGAGACCCAGTACTTC. Translated, it gives CASSLAWLAAETQYF.

V and J are TRBV29-1 and TRBJ2-3; TRBD2 aligns across 7 bases. Germline-derived CDR1 and CDR2 are SQVTM and ANQGSEA. The CDR3 covers 13 residues. The trim removed 8 bases at V and 5 bases at J, leaving 10 bases unmatched. The DNA of the CDR3 is TGCAGCCTCGGGGCTAGCGGAAGAGATACGCAGTATTTT. Amino acids: CSLGASGRDTQYF.

The chain couples TRBV7-9 to TRBJ1-1; 9 bases map to TRBD1. Unmatched junction bases numbered 10, after V lost 0 bases and J lost 11 bases. CDR1 is SEHNR, CDR2 FQNEAQ, per germline (reference sequence). The CDR3 extends over 15 amino acids. CDR3 nucleotides: TGTGCCAGCAGCTTAGCGGGGACAGGGAATCCCAGCGCTTTCTTT. It translates to CASSLAGTGNPSAFF.

This chain joins TRBV10-1 and TRBJ2-3; 9 bases agree with TRBD2. There are 13 residues in the CDR3. J lost 1 base, V lost 8 bases, and 1 base had no gene match. Germline values: CDR1 WNHNN, CDR2 SYGVQD (reference sequence). In DNA form, the CDR3 reads TGCGCCAGCGCTAGCGGGGGCACAGATACGCAGTATTTT. This encodes CASASGGTDTQYF.

This chain joins TRBV6-6 and TRBJ2-5; 9 bases line up with TRBD1. V lost 6 bases, J lost 5 bases, and 7 bases stayed unmatched. Germline CDR1 MNHNY, CDR2 SVGAGI (reference sequence). This CDR3 spans 14 amino acids. CDR3 nucleotide sequence: TGTGCCAGCAGCTGGGACAGGGAACGGGAGACCCAGTACTTC. Amino acids: CASSWDRERETQYF.

In this sample, this clonotype turned up a few times. The chain has TRBV20-1 and TRBJ2-1, with D unclear. The CDR3 has 14 amino acids. From germline, CDR1 is DFQATT and CDR2 SNEGSKA (reference sequence). The V and J ends lost 5 bases and 0 bases respectively, with 11 bases between them. The CDR3 is CSAGHLSSYNEQFF. In nucleotides, the CDR3 is TGCAGTGCTGGGCACCTGAGCTCCTACAATGAGCAGTTCTTC.